Described below is a single TCR beta chain sequence and its context. Its matching antigen is unknown. CD45RO-CCR7+CD27+CD95- expression identified naive CD8+ T cells. This record comes from a study of CXCR3-negative and CXCR3-positive naive CD8 T cells. Overall study results and limits: Most assays were run on fresh PBMCs (CXCR3 expression partially decreased after cryopreservation). TRB CDR3s were more hydrophobic in CXCR3-positive than in CXCR3-negative naive cells.

All TRB cDNA libraries came from 5' RACE performed with UMI labels. TCRdb re-analyzed the 5' RACE reads; it lists each CDR3 protein once, without DNA. The sample's table shows about 89,000 distinct CDR3 sequences. The germline CDR1 and CDR2 sequences are SGHTA and FQGNSA. The CDR3 is 12 amino acids. Material: naive CXCR3+ CD8+ T cells from blood. Subset meaning: CD45RO-CCR7+CD27+CD95- naive CD8+ T cells expressing CXCR3 (TNR3+). The clonotype originates from a human donor in good health. Some clones in this sample may be carry-over from other donors' samples. The rearrangement uses TRBV7-2 and TRBJ2-7. The CDR3 is CASSLGVDEQYF.